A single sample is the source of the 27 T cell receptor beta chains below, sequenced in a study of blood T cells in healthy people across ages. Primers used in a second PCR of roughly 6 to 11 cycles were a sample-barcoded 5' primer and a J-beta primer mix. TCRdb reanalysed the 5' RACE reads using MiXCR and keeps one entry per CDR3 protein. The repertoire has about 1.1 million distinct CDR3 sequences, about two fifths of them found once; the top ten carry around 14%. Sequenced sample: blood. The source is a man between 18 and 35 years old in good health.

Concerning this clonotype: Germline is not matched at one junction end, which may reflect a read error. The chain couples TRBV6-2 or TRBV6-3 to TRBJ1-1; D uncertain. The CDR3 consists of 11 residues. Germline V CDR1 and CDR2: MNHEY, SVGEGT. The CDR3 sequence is CASIYFTEAFF. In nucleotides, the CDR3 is TGTGCCAGCATTTACTTCACTGAAGCTTTCTTT.

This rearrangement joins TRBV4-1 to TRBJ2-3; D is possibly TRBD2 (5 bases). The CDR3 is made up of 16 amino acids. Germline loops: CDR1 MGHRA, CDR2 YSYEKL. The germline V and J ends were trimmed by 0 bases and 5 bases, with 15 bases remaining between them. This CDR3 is CASSQETSEGIDTQYF. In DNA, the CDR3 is TGCGCCAGCAGCCAAGAAACAAGCGAGGGAATAGATACGCAGTATTTT.

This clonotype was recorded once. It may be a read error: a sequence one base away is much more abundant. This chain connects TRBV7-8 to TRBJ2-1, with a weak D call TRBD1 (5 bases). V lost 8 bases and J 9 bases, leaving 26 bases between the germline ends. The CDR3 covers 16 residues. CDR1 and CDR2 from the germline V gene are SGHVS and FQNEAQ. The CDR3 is CASSTETALIVTEQFF. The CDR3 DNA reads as TGTGCCAGCTCAACAGAGACAGCTCTAATAGTAACTGAGCAGTTCTTC. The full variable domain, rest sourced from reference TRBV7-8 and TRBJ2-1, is GAGVSQSPRYKVAKRGQDVALRCDPISGHVSLFWYQQALGQGPEFLTYFQNEAQLDKSGLPSDRFFAERPEGSVSTLKIQRTQQEDSAVYLCASSTETALIVTEQFFGPGTRLTVL.

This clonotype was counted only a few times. The CDR3 bases are TGTGCCAGCAGCCCGGGACTAGCGGCTGTCACAGATACGCAGTATTTT. Amino acids: CASSPGLAAVTDTQYF. The chain links TRBV7-2 to TRBJ2-3; 11 bases match TRBD2. Trimming cost V 5 bases and J 2 bases; bases outside gene matches: 6. There are 16 residues in the CDR3. Germline V gene sequence: CDR1 SGHTA, CDR2 FQGNSA.

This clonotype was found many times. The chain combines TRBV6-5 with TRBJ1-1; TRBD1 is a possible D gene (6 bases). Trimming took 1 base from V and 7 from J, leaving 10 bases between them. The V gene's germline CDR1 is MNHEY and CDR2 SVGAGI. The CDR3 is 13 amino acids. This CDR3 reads CASSYLQGREAFF. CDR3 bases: TGTGCCAGCAGTTACTTACAGGGACGTGAAGCTTTCTTT.

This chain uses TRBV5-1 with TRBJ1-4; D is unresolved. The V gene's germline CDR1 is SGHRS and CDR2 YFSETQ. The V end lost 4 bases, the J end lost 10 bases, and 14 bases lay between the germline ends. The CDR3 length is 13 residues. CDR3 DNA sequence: TGCGCCAGCAGCGGAGATATCGGTGGAAAACTGTTTTTT. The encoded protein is CASSGDIGGKLFF.

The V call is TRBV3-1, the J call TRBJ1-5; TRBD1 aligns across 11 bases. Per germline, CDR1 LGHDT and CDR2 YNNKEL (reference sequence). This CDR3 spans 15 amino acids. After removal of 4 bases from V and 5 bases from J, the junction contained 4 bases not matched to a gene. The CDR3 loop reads CASSLGTGGDQPQHF. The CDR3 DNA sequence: TGTGCCAGCAGCCTCGGGACAGGGGGAGATCAGCCCCAGCATTTT.

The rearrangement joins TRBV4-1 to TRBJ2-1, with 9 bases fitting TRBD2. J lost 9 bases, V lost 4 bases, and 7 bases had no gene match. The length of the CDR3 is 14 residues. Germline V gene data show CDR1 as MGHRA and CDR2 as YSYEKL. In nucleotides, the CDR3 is TGCGCCAGCAGCCCTAGGCGGGGGGGAATTGAGCAGTTCTTC. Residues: CASSPRRGGIEQFF.

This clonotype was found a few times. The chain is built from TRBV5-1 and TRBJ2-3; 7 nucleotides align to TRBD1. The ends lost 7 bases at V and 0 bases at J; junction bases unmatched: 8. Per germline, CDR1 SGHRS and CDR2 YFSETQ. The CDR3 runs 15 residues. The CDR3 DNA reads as TGCGCCAGCCAGAGGGACAGCCAAAGCACAGATACGCAGTATTTT. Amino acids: CASQRDSQSTDTQYF.

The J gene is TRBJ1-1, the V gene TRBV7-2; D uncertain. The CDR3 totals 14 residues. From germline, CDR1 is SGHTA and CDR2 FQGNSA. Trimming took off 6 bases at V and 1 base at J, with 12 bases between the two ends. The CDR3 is CASRYHSENTEAFF. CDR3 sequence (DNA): TGTGCCAGCAGATATCACAGCGAGAACACTGAAGCTTTCTTT. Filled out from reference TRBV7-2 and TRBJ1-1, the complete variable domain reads GAGVSQSPSNKVTEKGKDVELRCDPISGHTALYWYRQSLGQGLEFLIYFQGNSAPDKSGLPSDRFSAERTGGSVSTLTIQRTQQEDSAVYLCASRYHSENTEAFFGQGTRLTVV.

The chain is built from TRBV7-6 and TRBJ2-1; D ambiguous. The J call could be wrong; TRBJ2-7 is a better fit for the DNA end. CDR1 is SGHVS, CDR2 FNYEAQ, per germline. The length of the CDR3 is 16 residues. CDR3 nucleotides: TGTGCCAGCAGCTACGGGTCTCTGAACTCCTACAATGAGCAGTACTTC. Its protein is CASSYGSLNSYNEQYF.

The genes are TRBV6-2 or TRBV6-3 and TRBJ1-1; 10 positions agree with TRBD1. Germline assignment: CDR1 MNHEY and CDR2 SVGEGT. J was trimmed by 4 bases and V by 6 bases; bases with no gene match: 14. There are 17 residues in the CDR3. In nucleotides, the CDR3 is TGTGCCAGCAGGGGGACAGGGGTCACATCCTTGGGCACTGAAGCTTTCTTT. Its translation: CASRGTGVTSLGTEAFF.

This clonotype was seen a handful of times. CDR3: CATSDPRTPIRPQHF. In DNA form, the CDR3 reads TGTGCCACCAGTGACCCTCGGACCCCTATTCGTCCCCAGCATTTT. This rearrangement joins TRBV24-1 to TRBJ1-5; D not certain. V was trimmed by 4 bases and J by 10 bases, leaving 19 bases between them. This CDR3 region has 15 residues. CDR1 is KGHDR and CDR2 is SFDVKD in the germline V gene.

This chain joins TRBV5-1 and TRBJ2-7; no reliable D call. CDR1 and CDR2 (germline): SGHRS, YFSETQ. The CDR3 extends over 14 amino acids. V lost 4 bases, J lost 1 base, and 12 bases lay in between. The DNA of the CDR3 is TGCGCCAGCAGCGTTCCTAGTGGATCCTACGAGCAGTACTTC. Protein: CASSVPSGSYEQYF.

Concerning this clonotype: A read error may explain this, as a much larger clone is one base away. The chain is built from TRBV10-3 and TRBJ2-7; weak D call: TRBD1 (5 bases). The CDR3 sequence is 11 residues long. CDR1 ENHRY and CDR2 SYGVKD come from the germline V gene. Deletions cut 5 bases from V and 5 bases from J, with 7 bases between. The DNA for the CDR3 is TGTGCCATCAGTAGGACAAACGAGCAGTACTTC. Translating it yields CAISRTNEQYF.

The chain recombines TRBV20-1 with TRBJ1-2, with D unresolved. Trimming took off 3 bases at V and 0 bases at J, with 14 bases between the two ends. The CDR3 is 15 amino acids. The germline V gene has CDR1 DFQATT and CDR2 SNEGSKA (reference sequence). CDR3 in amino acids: CSASLALTSNYGYTF. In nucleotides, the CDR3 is TGCAGTGCTAGTCTGGCCCTTACATCTAACTATGGCTACACCTTC.

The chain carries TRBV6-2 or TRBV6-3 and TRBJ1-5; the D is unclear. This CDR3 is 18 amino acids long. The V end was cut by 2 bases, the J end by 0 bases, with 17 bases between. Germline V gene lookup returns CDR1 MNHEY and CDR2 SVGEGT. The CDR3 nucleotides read TGTGCCAGCAGTTACCACGACCGGATCCGAGATAGCAATCAGCCCCAGCATTTT. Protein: CASSYHDRIRDSNQPQHF.

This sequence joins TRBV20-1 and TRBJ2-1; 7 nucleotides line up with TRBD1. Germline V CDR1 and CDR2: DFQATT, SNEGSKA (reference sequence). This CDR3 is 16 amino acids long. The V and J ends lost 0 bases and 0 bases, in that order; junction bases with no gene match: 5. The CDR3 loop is CSARDRTGFSYNEQFF. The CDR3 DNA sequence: TGCAGTGCTAGAGATAGGACAGGTTTCTCCTACAATGAGCAGTTCTTC.

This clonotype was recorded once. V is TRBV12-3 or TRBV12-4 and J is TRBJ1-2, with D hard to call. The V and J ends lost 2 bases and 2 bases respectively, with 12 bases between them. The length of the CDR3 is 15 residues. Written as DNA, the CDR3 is TGTGCCAGCAGTTTACTCCAGGCCCCAAACTATGGCTACACCTTC. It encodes CASSLLQAPNYGYTF.

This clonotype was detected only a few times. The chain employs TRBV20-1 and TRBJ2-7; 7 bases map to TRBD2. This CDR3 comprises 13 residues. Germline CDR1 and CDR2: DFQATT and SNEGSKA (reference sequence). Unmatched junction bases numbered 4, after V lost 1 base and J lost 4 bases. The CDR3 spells CSARGGGRYEQYF. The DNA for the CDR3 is TGCAGTGCTAGAGGGGGGGGTCGGTACGAGCAGTACTTC.

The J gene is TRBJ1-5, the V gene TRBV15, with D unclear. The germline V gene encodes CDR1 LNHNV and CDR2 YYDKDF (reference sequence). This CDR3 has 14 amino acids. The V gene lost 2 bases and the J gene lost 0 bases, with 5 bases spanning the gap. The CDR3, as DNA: TGTGCCACCAGCAGACCCGCTAGCAATCAGCCCCAGCATTTT. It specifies CATSRPASNQPQHF.

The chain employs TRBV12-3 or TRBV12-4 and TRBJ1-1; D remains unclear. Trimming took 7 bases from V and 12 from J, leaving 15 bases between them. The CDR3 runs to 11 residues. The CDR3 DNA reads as TGTGCCAGCAAATCGTTGGAGGGTTCTTTCTTT. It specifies CASKSLEGSFF.

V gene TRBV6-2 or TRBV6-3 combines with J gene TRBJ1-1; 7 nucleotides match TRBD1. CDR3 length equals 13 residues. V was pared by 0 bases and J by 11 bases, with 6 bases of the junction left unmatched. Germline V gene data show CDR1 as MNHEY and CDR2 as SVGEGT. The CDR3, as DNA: TGTGCCAGCAGTTACTCGACAGGGCCAGGGGCTTTCTTT. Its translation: CASSYSTGPGAFF.

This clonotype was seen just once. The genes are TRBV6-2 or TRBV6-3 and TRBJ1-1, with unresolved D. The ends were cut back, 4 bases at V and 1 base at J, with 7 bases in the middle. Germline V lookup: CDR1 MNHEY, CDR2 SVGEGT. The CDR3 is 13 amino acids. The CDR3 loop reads CASSLVTNTEAFF. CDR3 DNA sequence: TGTGCCAGCAGTTTGGTTACGAACACTGAAGCTTTCTTT.

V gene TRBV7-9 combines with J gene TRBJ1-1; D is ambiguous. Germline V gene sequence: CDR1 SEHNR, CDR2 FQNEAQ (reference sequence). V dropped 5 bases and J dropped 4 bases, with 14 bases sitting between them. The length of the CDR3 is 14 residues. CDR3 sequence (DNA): TGTGCCAGCAGCCCCGGGTTTGGTGTCACTGAAGCTTTCTTT. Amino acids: CASSPGFGVTEAFF.

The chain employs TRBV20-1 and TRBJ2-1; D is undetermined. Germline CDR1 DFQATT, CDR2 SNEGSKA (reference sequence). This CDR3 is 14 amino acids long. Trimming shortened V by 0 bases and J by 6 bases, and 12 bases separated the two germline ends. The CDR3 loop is CSARDIPLGNEQFF. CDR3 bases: TGCAGTGCTAGAGATATCCCCCTGGGCAATGAGCAGTTCTTC.

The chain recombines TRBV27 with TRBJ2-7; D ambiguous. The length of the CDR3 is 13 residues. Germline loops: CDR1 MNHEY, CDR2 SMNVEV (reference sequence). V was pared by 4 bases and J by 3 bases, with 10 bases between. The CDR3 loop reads CASSSTVVYEQYF. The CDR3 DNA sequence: TGTGCCAGCAGTTCTACCGTGGTCTACGAGCAGTACTTC.